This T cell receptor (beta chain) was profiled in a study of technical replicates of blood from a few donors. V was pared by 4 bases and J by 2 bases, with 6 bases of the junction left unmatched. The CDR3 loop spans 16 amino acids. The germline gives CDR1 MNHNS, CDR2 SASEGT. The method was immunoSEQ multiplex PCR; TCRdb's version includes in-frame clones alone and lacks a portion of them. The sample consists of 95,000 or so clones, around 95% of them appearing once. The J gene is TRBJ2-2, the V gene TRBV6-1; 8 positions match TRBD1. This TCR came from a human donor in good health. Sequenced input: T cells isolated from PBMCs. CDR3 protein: CASSGPRGLNTGELFF. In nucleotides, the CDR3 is TGTGCCAGCAGTGGCCCCAGGGGGCTAAACACCGGGGAGCTGTTTTTT.